This T cell receptor beta chain was obtained from a study of blood T cells in healthy people across ages. V dropped 6 bases and J dropped 9; count of bases not matched to a gene: 10. Germline V CDR1 and CDR2: WSHSY, SAAADI. The CDR3 is made up of 14 amino acids. A J-beta primer mix and a sample-barcoded 5' primer were used in a second PCR of roughly 6 to 11 cycles. TCRdb re-called the 5' RACE reads with MiXCR, one entry per CDR3 protein. The sample lists approximately 780,000 distinct CDR3 sequences, around a quarter occurring once. The data were also submitted as part of a second study, on T cells of mothers and their children. That work contributes: Compared with unrelated pairs, related mother-child pairs had slightly higher, non-significant overlap. No persistent microchimeric T cell clones were detected at roughly 94 clones per million clonotypes sensitivity.

The TCR sequence derives from a boy aged 5-17 years in good health. This sequence joins TRBV10-2 and TRBJ2-5, with TRBD1 identical over 10 bases. The sequenced material came from blood. The CDR3 DNA sequence: TGCGCCAGCAGGGCGACAGGGGGCGGGGGAGCCCAGTACTTC. It is translated as CASRATGGGGAQYF.